A selection of T cell receptor beta chains follows, all from one sample in a study of OX40 agonist ivuxolimab in advanced cancers. Here immunoSEQ multiplex PCR was the method, and the copy in TCRdb shows in-frame clones only, minus some. The sample includes approximately 60,000 clones, roughly nine tenths seen only once; the top ten take roughly an eighth. Sequenced material: CD4+ or CD8+ T cells sorted from blood, taken in a trial of the OX40 agonist ivuxolimab. The receptors come from an adult with an advanced solid tumor such as melanoma, head and neck, liver or kidney cancer. CDR3s include the opening cysteine and the closing phenylalanine or tryptophan. D genes are given only for firm matches. Where a row states a size, it is once, few, many or the class of an expanded clone; other rows omit it.

>TRBV7-8|TRBJ2-2|NA|TRBD1
CASSPGQGRYTGELFF
TGTGCCAGCAGCCCAGGACAGGGGAGATACACCGGGGAGCTGTTTTTT
>TRBV6-1|TRBJ2-7|once|NA
CASSEAWSYEQYF
TGTGCCAGCAGTGAAGCTTGGTCTTACGAGCAGTACTTC
>TRBV6-9|TRBJ2-5|NA|NA
CASSDSGTRATQYF
TGTGCCAGCAGTGATTCTGGGACACGGGCGACCCAGTACTTC
>TRBV28|TRBJ2-1|once|NA
CASSFGTHYNEQFF
TGTGCCAGCAGTTTCGGGACTCATTACAATGAGCAGTTCTTC
>TRBV28|TRBJ2-7|NA|TRBD2
CASSLSGGSYEQYF
TGTGCCAGCAGTTTATCGGGAGGTTCCTACGAGCAGTACTTC
>TRBV27|TRBJ2-7|NA|NA
CASQTYRERNYEQYF
TGTGCCAGCCAAACCTACCGGGAGCGGAACTACGAGCAGTACTTC
>TRBV4-1|TRBJ2-7|once|NA
CASSPSTGSSYEQYF
TGCGCCAGCAGCCCCTCGACGGGGTCCTCCTACGAGCAGTACTTC
>TRBV27|TRBJ2-7|NA|NA
CASSVRVNGEQYF
TGTGCCAGCAGTGTTAGGGTTAATGGAGAGCAGTACTTC
>TRBV5-1|TRBJ2-7|NA|NA
CASSLAPGGSYEQYF
TGCGCCAGCAGCTTGGCCCCAGGGGGGTCCTACGAGCAGTACTTC
>TRBV19|TRBJ2-7|NA|NA
CASSIVSQDEQYF
TGTGCCAGTAGTATTGTTTCTCAGGACGAGCAGTACTTC
>TRBV27|TRBJ1-5|NA|NA
CASRVKGVAGNQPQHF
TGTGCCAGCAGGGTAAAGGGTGTTGCTGGCAATCAGCCCCAGCATTTT
>TRBV6-1|TRBJ2-2|NA|TRBD2
CASSGKAGDNTGELFF
TGTGCCAGCAGTGGAAAAGCGGGGGACAACACCGGGGAGCTGTTTTTT